A selection of T cell receptor beta chains follows, all from one sample in a study of blood T cell repertoires in COVID-19. Clones were read by immunoSEQ multiplex PCR, and TCRdb kept only the in-frame ones, dropping some. The repertoire consists of some 350,000 clones, with less than 90% occurring once and the leading ten covering under 3%. What was sequenced was PBMCs or T cells enriched from blood (not recorded which). These receptors originate from a woman in her twenties or thirties who had recovered from COVID-19. CDR3s include the opening cysteine and the closing phenylalanine or tryptophan. D genes are given only for firm matches. Not every row has a clone size; where given, it reads once, few, many or a size class.

>TRBJ2-6|-|-|TRBV19
TGTGCCAGTAGCCAGGTGGTTGGCTCTGGGGCCAACGTCCTGACTTTC
CASSQVVGSGANVLTF
>TRBJ2-4|TRBD1|once|TRBV2
TGTGCCGGAAGGACAGGGGGCGGGAATACGGACATTCAGTACTTC
CAGRTGGGNTDIQYF
>TRBJ1-3|-|-|TRBV5-1
TGCGCCAGCAGCTTGGAAGGGGGTTCCGGAAACACCATATATTTT
CASSLEGGSGNTIYF
>TRBJ1-6|-|once|TRBV4-1
TGCGCCAGCAGCCAAGACGCGGGTAATTCACCCCTCCACTTT
CASSQDAGNSPLHF
>TRBJ2-3|TRBD2|few|TRBV27
TGTGCCAGCAGTTTGATTGGACTAGCGGCTAGCACAGATACGCAGTATTTT
CASSLIGLAASTDTQYF
>TRBJ1-2|-|-|TRBV6-1
TGTGCCAGCAGTGAAAGCGAGACAGGATCCTATGGCTACACCTTC
CASSESETGSYGYTF
>TRBJ1-2|-|-|TRBV20-1
TGCAGTGCTAGTATTGGACAAGCGTCGGGTGGCTACACCTTC
CSASIGQASGGYTF
>TRBJ2-2|-|-|TRBV4-1
TGCGCCAGCAGCCAAAGATGGGCAGGGCGATCAAGCACCGGGGAGCTGTTTTTT
CASSQRWAGRSSTGELFF
>TRBJ2-2|-|-|TRBV11-2
TGTGCCAGCAGCTTCGACTGGGGGGTCGGGGAGCTGTTTTTT
CASSFDWGVGELFF
>TRBJ2-1|TRBD1|-|TRBV28
TGTGCCAGCAGTGTAGGGGGCAGTCTTTGGAATGAGCAGTTCTTC
CASSVGGSLWNEQFF
>TRBJ2-7|TRBD1|-|TRBV13
TGTGCCAGCAGCAGCGCCGGGACAGGGGGCTACGAGCAGTACTTC
CASSSAGTGGYEQYF
>TRBJ2-5|TRBD1|-|TRBV29-1
TGCAGCGTGGCCAGGGGGCAAGAGACCCAGTACTTC
CSVARGQETQYF
>TRBJ1-5|TRBD1|-|TRBV19
TGTGCCAGTAGTAGCCGGGACAGCTATAATCAGCCCCAGCATTTT
CASSSRDSYNQPQHF
>TRBJ2-7|TRBD1|-|TRBV5-6
TGTGCCAGCAGTATCGGGACAGGGGCCTACGAGCAGTACTTC
CASSIGTGAYEQYF
>TRBJ2-3|-|-|TRBV6-5
TGTGCCAGCAGGCGGACAGATACGCAGTATTTT
CASRRTDTQYF
>TRBJ2-3|-|-|TRBV6-5
TGTGCCAGCAGTTACCTGTCAGATACGCAGTATTTT
CASSYLSDTQYF
>TRBJ2-2|-|-|TRBV7-9
TGTGCCAGCAGCTTAGTCCCCCGGTCCGACACCGGGGAGCTGTTTTTT
CASSLVPRSDTGELFF
>TRBJ1-2|TRBD1|-|TRBV29-1
TGCAGCGTTGTGCTGACAGGGGATAACTATGGCTACACCTTC
CSVVLTGDNYGYTF
>TRBJ1-2|-|-|TRBV27
TGTGCCAGCAGTTTAAGAATGGGGGCGTGGGGCTACACCTTC
CASSLRMGAWGYTF
>TRBJ1-3|-|-|TRBV4-2
TGTGCCAGCAGCCAGGACCCCCCCCAACCAGGGGCCGGCTACTCTGGAAACACCATATATTTT
CASSQDPPQPGAGYSGNTIYF
>TRBJ2-7|-|-|TRBV28
TGTGCCAGCGGCCACTTCGGGACTGCTTCCTACGAGCAGTACTTC
CASGHFGTASYEQYF
>TRBJ1-2|-|-|TRBV6-5
TGTGCCAGCAGTTACTCGGGCGGGAGTAACTATGGCTACACCTTC
CASSYSGGSNYGYTF
>TRBJ1-1|-|-|TRBV5-1
TGCGCCAGCACCGGGACAAGCATGAACACTGAAGCTTTCTTT
CASTGTSMNTEAFF
>TRBJ2-3|TRBD2|-|TRBV7-9
TGTGCCAGCAGTCATAGCGGGGGGGCCCTCACAGATACGCAGTATTTT
CASSHSGGALTDTQYF
>TRBJ1-2|-|-|TRBV18
TGTGCCAGCTCACCGGCGGGAGACTATGGCTACACCTTC
CASSPAGDYGYTF
>TRBJ2-7|TRBD2|few|TRBV27
TGTGCCAGCAGTTCGGGCGGGGGGGCCTACGAGCAGTACTTC
CASSSGGGAYEQYF
>TRBJ2-7|TRBD1|-|TRBV5-1
TGCGCCAGCAGCACGGGACAGGAGACCTACGAGCAGTACTTC
CASSTGQETYEQYF
>TRBJ1-2|TRBD1|once|TRBV12-3/TRBV12-4
TGTGCCAGCAGTGCGACAGGGGAAGGCTACACCTTC
CASSATGEGYTF
>TRBJ1-4|TRBD1|-|TRBV14
TGTGCCAGCAGCCAGACGACAGGGGCGAATGAAAAACTGTTTTTT
CASSQTTGANEKLFF
>TRBJ1-2|TRBD1|-|TRBV6-5
TGTGCCAGCAGATCGGGACAGGGAAACTATGGCTACACCTTC
CASRSGQGNYGYTF
>TRBJ2-1|TRBD2|-|TRBV27
TGTGCCAGCAGTTGGACTAGCGGGGTTTCCTACAATGAGCAGTTCTTC
CASSWTSGVSYNEQFF
>TRBJ1-2|TRBD1|-|TRBV27
TGTGCCAGCAGTTTGGACAGGGGGCTAGGAGGCTACACCTTC
CASSLDRGLGGYTF
>TRBJ1-5|-|-|TRBV21-1
TGTGCCAGCAGCAAAGGCTGGACAGGGCATAGCAATCAGCCCCAGCATTTT
CASSKGWTGHSNQPQHF
>TRBJ1-3|-|-|TRBV3-1/TRBV3-2
TGTGCCAGCAGCCAAGGTGTCAGTCCTGGAAACACCATATATTTT
CASSQGVSPGNTIYF
>TRBJ2-1|-|once|TRBV29-1
TGCAGCGTTCGCGATTATGAGCAGTTCTTC
CSVRDYEQFF
>TRBJ1-1|-|once|TRBV3-1/TRBV3-2
TGTGCCAGCAGCCAAGACGGTTTCATGAACACTGAAGCTTTCTTT
CASSQDGFMNTEAFF
>TRBJ1-1|TRBD1|-|TRBV16
TGTGCCAGCAGCCAATCGGGACAGGCTCGAGGTGAAGCTTTCTTT
CASSQSGQARGEAFF
>TRBJ2-4|TRBD1|few|TRBV14
TGTGCCAGCAGCCAAGACACAGGGGCAGGAACCAAAAACATTCAGTACTTC
CASSQDTGAGTKNIQYF
>TRBJ1-5|-|-|TRBV7-9
TGTGCCAGCAGCCCACAAAATCAGCCCCAGCATTTT
CASSPQNQPQHF
>TRBJ2-3|TRBD2|-|TRBV5-1
TGCGCCAGCAGAGGACTAGCGGGCGCGATCACAGATACGCAGTATTTT
CASRGLAGAITDTQYF
>TRBJ2-7|-|-|TRBV6-5
TGTGCCAGCAGTTTCGGGGGGCGGGACCCCACCTACGAGCAGTACTTC
CASSFGGRDPTYEQYF
>TRBJ1-5|-|-|TRBV28
TGTGCCAGCAGTACTGGGGGGCAGCCCCAGCATTTT
CASSTGGQPQHF
>TRBJ1-4|-|-|TRBV2
TGTGCCAGCAGTGCCCGGACAGTAGATGAAAAACTGTTTTTT
CASSARTVDEKLFF
>TRBJ2-7|TRBD2|-|TRBV6-5
TGTGCCAGCAGTAAGACTAGCGGGTCCTACGAGCAGTACTTC
CASSKTSGSYEQYF
>TRBJ2-2|TRBD2|-|TRBV27
TGTGCCAGCGGTCTGACTAGCGGGTACACCGGGGAGCTGTTTTTT
CASGLTSGYTGELFF
>TRBJ2-1|-|-|TRBV28
TGTGCCAGCACGGACTCTTACAATGAGCAGTTCTTC
CASTDSYNEQFF
>TRBJ2-7|-|-|TRBV4-1
TGCGCCAGCAGCCTAAGAGCAGGGGGGATCTCCTACGAGCAGTACTTC
CASSLRAGGISYEQYF
>TRBJ1-1|-|-|TRBV4-1
TGCGCCAGCAGCCAAGTGGCAGGGGATGTTGAAGCTTTCTTT
CASSQVAGDVEAFF
>TRBJ2-7|TRBD2|-|TRBV6-9
TGTGCCAGCAGTCCCCCCCGGGTAGCGGGGGCCCAAGAGCAGTACTTC
CASSPPRVAGAQEQYF
>TRBJ1-2|-|-|TRBV28
TGTGCCAGCAGTTTAAGACAGGAAGGCTACACCTTC
CASSLRQEGYTF
>TRBJ1-1|-|few|TRBV13
TGTGCCAGCAGCTACGGGAGGACTGAAGCTTTCTTT
CASSYGRTEAFF
>TRBJ1-1|TRBD1|-|TRBV7-9
TGTGCCAGCGGAACAGGGGCTGGCACTGAAGCTTTCTTT
CASGTGAGTEAFF